Following are 15 T cell receptor beta chains from one sample sequenced in a study of blood T cell repertoires in COVID-19. Sequencing was performed with immunoSEQ multiplex PCR; in TCRdb, only in-frame clones are kept and a portion is missing. Of about 230,000 clones in the sample, about nine tenths were seen once. Sequencing used peripheral blood. These TCRs come from a man over 45 with COVID-19, enrolled during active disease.

The V call is TRBV6-1, the J call TRBJ2-3, with D perhaps TRBD1 (5 bases). Trimming cost V 1 base and J 2 bases, with 10 bases left between them. Germline lookup yields CDR1 MNHNS and CDR2 SASEGT. The CDR3 is 15 amino acids. CDR3 amino acids: CASSEVTGSTDTQYF. In DNA form, the CDR3 reads TGTGCCAGCAGTGAAGTCACAGGATCCACAGATACGCAGTATTTT.

The chain is built from TRBV6-5 and TRBJ1-2, with D possibly matching TRBD1 (6 bases). Germline assignment: CDR1 MNHEY and CDR2 SVGAGI. V lost 7 bases and J lost 5, with 20 bases in between. The CDR3 totals 15 residues. The CDR3 DNA reads as TGTGCCAGCAACCTCAGACAGGCCTCAAGTTATGGCTACACCTTC. Protein sequence: CASNLRQASSYGYTF.

The genes are TRBV29-1 and TRBJ1-1; D perhaps matches TRBD1 (5 bases). Trimming left V 4 bases short and J 0 bases short, with 6 bases between. Per the germline V gene, CDR1 is SQVTM and CDR2 is ANQGSEA. This CDR3 is 12 amino acids long. As DNA, the CDR3 is TGCAGCGTTGTAGGGGTGAACACTGAAGCTTTCTTT. Encoded protein: CSVVGVNTEAFF.

This chain joins TRBV21-1 and TRBJ2-5; the table calls TRBD2, which could not be checked here. TRBV21-1 is described as a pseudogene. CDR3 length equals 17 residues. CDR3 region: CASSTTAREVVRKAQYF. CDR3 DNA: TGTGCCAGCAGCACGACAGCGCGGGAGGTGGTAAGAAAGGCCCAGTACTTC.

The rearrangement uses TRBV6-5 and TRBJ2-7; tentatively, D is TRBD2 (6 bases). CDR1 is MNHEY, CDR2 SVGAGI, per germline. Between the trimmed V and J ends, which lost 6 bases and 0 bases, there was a span of 15 bases. The CDR3 consists of 15 residues. This CDR3 reads CASSSPAGSSYEQYF. CDR3 sequence (DNA): TGTGCCAGCAGCTCCCCGGCCGGGAGCTCCTACGAGCAGTACTTC.

The rearrangement joins TRBV28 to TRBJ1-1, with TRBD1 matching over 9 bases. V lost 4 bases to trimming and J lost 4 bases; unmatched junction nucleotides: 1. Germline lookup yields CDR1 MDHEN and CDR2 SYDVKM. The CDR3 runs 13 residues. The CDR3 here is CASSSTGGTEAFF. In DNA, the CDR3 is TGTGCCAGCAGTTCGACAGGGGGCACTGAAGCTTTCTTT. The entire variable domain, with the rest obtained from reference TRBV28 and TRBJ1-1, is as follows: DVKVTQSSRYLVKRTGEKVFLECVQDMDHENMFWYRQDPGLGLRLIYFSYDVKMKEKGDIPEGYSVSREKKERFSLILESASTNQTSMYLCASSSTGGTEAFFGQGTRLTVV.

The rearrangement uses TRBV9 and TRBJ2-2, with unresolved D. The V end lost 4 bases, the J end lost 2 bases, and 3 bases lay between the germline ends. The CDR3 spans 12 residues. Germline-derived CDR1 and CDR2 are SGDLS and YYNGEE. This chain's CDR3 is CASSLNTGELFF. The CDR3 DNA sequence: TGTGCCAGCAGCTTAAACACCGGGGAGCTGTTTTTT.

J is TRBJ2-3 and V is TRBV20-1, with D possibly TRBD2 on 6 matching bases. V shed 3 bases and J shed 3 bases, with 16 bases lying between them. This CDR3 region has 15 residues. In germline, CDR1 is DFQATT, CDR2 SNEGSKA (reference sequence). CDR3 protein: CSASFSSVATDTQYF. The CDR3 DNA is TGCAGTGCTAGTTTTTCTAGCGTCGCTACAGATACGCAGTATTTT.

In DNA form, the CDR3 reads TGTGCTAGTGGTTTAAACAGGGCGAATTCACCCCTCCACTTT. Its protein product is CASGLNRANSPLHF. This chain links TRBV12-5 with TRBJ1-6; the D gene is possibly TRBD1 (6 bases). The CDR3 length is 14 residues. With 3 bases removed from V and 7 bases from J, the gap between germline ends came to 10 bases. Germline CDR1 LGHNT, CDR2 FRNRAP.

In this sample, this clone turned up once. The chain has TRBV5-1 and TRBJ1-3; D remains ambiguous. The germline V and J ends were trimmed by 3 bases and 4 bases, with 11 bases remaining between them. The CDR3 loop spans 14 amino acids. Per germline, CDR1 SGHRS and CDR2 YFSETQ. CDR3 amino acids: CASSSLSGGNTIYF. For the CDR3, the DNA is TGCGCCAGCAGCTCCCTATCGGGGGGAAACACCATATATTTT. Supplemented by reference TRBV5-1 and TRBJ1-3, the full variable domain reads KAGVTQTPRYLIKTRGQQVTLSCSPISGHRSVSWYQQTPGQGLQFLFEYFSETQRNKGNFPGRFSGRQFSNSRSEMNVSTLELGDSALYLCASSSLSGGNTIYFGEGSWLTVV.

This chain links TRBV30 with TRBJ2-7, with TRBD2 matching over 8 bases. After removal of 3 bases from V and 4 bases from J, the junction contained 8 bases not matched to a gene. CDR1 and CDR2 from the germline V gene are GTSNPN and SVGIG (reference sequence). The CDR3 is 14 residues long. CDR3 loop: CAWSAGGTRYEQYF. The DNA for the CDR3 is TGTGCCTGGAGCGCGGGGGGAACTAGATACGAGCAGTACTTC.

This clone came up once. The chain employs TRBV2 and TRBJ1-3; 8 bases align to TRBD1. V shed 4 bases and J 2 bases; nucleotides not matched to a gene: 4. The CDR3 extends over 15 amino acids. Germline loops: CDR1 SNHLY, CDR2 FYNNEI. For the CDR3, the DNA is TGTGCCAGCAGTGCGGGACAGGTTACTGGAAACACCATATATTTT. Amino acid sequence: CASSAGQVTGNTIYF.

This chain uses TRBV5-1 with TRBJ2-1; TRBD2 matches at 7 bases. The junction had 9 bases not matched to a gene; V was cut back by 3 bases and J by 0 bases. CDR1 and CDR2 (germline): SGHRS, YFSETQ. This CDR3 spans 17 amino acids. The CDR3 is CASSSWASGSSYNEQFF. The CDR3 bases are TGCGCCAGCAGCTCTTGGGCTAGCGGTAGCTCCTACAATGAGCAGTTCTTC. The complete variable domain, with remaining parts taken from reference TRBV5-1 and TRBJ2-1, reads KAGVTQTPRYLIKTRGQQVTLSCSPISGHRSVSWYQQTPGQGLQFLFEYFSETQRNKGNFPGRFSGRQFSNSRSEMNVSTLELGDSALYLCASSSWASGSSYNEQFFGPGTRLTVL.

The genes are TRBV19 and TRBJ1-2, with no clear D. The CDR3 is 14 amino acids. Germline CDR1 is LNHDA and CDR2 is SQIVND (reference sequence). V was pared by 7 bases and J by 2 bases, with 14 bases between. The CDR3 is CASKERMANYGYTF. The CDR3 nucleotides read TGTGCCAGTAAGGAGCGGATGGCGAACTATGGCTACACCTTC.

The V call is TRBV30, the J call TRBJ2-1; 13 bases line up with TRBD2. Germline V gene sequence: CDR1 GTSNPN, CDR2 SVGIG (reference sequence). The CDR3 loop spans 23 amino acids. V lost 6 bases and J lost 0; bases outside the gene matches: 26. CDR3 region: CACEKGQSGTGTSGKSSYNEQFF. In DNA, the CDR3 is TGTGCCTGCGAGAAGGGACAGTCAGGGACCGGGACTAGCGGGAAAAGCTCCTACAATGAGCAGTTCTTC.